This T cell receptor (beta chain) appears in the sequencing data of a study of regulatory T cells in long-lasting Graves disease. Building of the TCR beta libraries involved iRepertoire HTBI primers and Arm-PCR of CDR3 regions. TCRdb passed the multiplex PCR reads through MiXCR, listing each CDR3 protein once. The profile shows around 250,000 distinct CDR3 sequences, around 19% of them singletons. As to time point: newly diagnosed GD, antithyroid drugs for less than 3 months. The TCR library was prepared using RNA isolated from PBMCs. The CDR3 is 13 residues long. The germline CDR1 and CDR2 sequences are SGDLS and YYNGEE. The V and J ends lost 3 bases and 7 bases respectively, with 11 bases between them. The data also belong to a second study, concerning T cells in Graves' hyperthyroidism and ophthalmopathy.

The sequence came from a young woman with Graves disease. Specimen: peripheral blood mononuclear cells (PBMCs), collected at new diagnosis, from a patient treated with antithyroid drugs. V usage is TRBV9 and J usage is TRBJ1-5, with D hard to call. The CDR3 DNA sequence: TGTGCCAGCAGCGCAGATACAGAACAGCCCCAGCATTTT. Its protein is CASSADTEQPQHF.